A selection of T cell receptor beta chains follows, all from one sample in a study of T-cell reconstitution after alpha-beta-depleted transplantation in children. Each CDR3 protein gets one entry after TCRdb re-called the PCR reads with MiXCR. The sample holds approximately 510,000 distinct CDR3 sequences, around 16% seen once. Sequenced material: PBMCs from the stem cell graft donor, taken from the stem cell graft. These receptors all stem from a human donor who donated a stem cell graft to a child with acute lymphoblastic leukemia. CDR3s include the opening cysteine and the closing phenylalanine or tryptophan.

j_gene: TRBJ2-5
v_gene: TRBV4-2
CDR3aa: CASSQEEASPETQYF

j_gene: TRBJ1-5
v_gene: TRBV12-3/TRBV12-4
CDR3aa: CASSLELGGLGQPQHF

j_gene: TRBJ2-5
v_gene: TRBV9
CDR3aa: CASSVRSDYQETQYF

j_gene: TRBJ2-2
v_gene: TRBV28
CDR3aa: CASSLQILNTGELFF

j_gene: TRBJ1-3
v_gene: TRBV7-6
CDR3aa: CASSLEGQGPGNTIYF

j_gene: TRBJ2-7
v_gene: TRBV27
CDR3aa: CASSESGGRVSYEQYF

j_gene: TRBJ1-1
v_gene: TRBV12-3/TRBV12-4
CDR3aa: CASRADGLGGEAFF

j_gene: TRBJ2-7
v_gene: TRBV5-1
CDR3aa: CASSLARGAPYEQYF

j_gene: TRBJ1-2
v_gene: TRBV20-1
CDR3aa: CSAPSPDLANYGYTF

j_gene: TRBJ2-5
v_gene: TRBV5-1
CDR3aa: CASHYLTGGGETQYF

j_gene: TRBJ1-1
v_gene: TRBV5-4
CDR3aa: CASSLDGRSEAFF

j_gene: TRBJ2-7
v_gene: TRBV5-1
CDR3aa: CASSSPGEGWPYEQYF

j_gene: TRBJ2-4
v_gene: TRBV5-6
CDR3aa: CASSLRAGGAKNIQYF

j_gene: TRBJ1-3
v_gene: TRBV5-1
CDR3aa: CASSPDRARSGNTIYF

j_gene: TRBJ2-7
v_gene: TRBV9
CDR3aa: CASSVAPRYEQYF

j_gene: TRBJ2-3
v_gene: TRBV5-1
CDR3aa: CASSLDSFTDTQYF

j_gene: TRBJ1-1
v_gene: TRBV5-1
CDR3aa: CASSPTGVNTEAFF

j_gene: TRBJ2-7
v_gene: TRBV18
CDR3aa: CASSPSTSGTEQYF

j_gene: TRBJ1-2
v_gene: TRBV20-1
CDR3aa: CSARDFVVGYGYTF

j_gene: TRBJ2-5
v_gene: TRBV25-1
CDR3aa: CASSELGSIQETQYF

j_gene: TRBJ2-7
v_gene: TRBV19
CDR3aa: CASEDAYEQYF

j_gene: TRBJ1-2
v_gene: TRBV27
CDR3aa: CASSLAGDGLYYGYTF

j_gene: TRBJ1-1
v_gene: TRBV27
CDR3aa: CASSPLPPNTEAFF